This is a list of T cell receptor beta chains from one sample in a study of shared clonotypes between healthy human individuals. The repertoire was sequenced with immunoSEQ multiplex PCR; TCRdb's copy has only in-frame clones and lacks some. The table lists about 1.5 million clones, 95% to 99% of them singletons, with less than 0.55% in the top ten. Sequencing was performed on naive CD4+ T cells sorted from blood. These receptors were collected from a man aged 25 to 40 in good health. Each CDR3 is given with its conserved first and last residue. Fields, in order: J gene, clone size, D gene, V gene, CDR3 protein, CDR3 DNA. The D gene is left open where the match is weak. Where a row states a size, it is once, few, many or the class of an expanded clone; other rows omit it.

TRBJ2-3 | . | . | TRBV28 | CASCGSTDTQYF | TGTGCCAGCTGCGGGAGCACAGATACGCAGTATTTT
TRBJ2-3 | once | . | TRBV5-1 | CASSARQGTDTQYF | TGCGCCAGCAGCGCACGACAGGGCACAGATACGCAGTATTTT
TRBJ1-5 | . | . | TRBV6-5 | CASRDHQWTQPQHF | TGTGCCAGCAGGGACCATCAATGGACTCAGCCCCAGCATTTT
TRBJ2-3 | . | . | TRBV11-2 | CASSFRRDTQYF | TGTGCCAGCAGCTTTCGAAGAGATACGCAGTATTTT
TRBJ1-5 | . | . | TRBV15 | CATSREPARGGNQPQHF | TGTGCCACCAGCAGAGAACCAGCCAGGGGTGGAAATCAGCCCCAGCATTTT
TRBJ2-1 | . | TRBD2 | TRBV5-1 | CASSFPGLAERESSYNEQFF | TGCGCCAGCAGCTTCCCGGGACTAGCGGAAAGAGAAAGCTCCTACAATGAGCAGTTCTTC
TRBJ2-5 | . | TRBD2 | TRBV7-2 | CASSLVSGRALQETQYF | TGTGCCAGCAGCTTAGTTAGCGGGAGGGCCCTCCAAGAGACCCAGTACTTC
TRBJ2-7 | . | . | TRBV7-9 | CASSLEVSYEQYF | TGTGCCAGCAGCTTAGAAGTCTCCTACGAGCAGTACTTC
TRBJ2-3 | . | . | TRBV5-1 | CASSNVAASRPTDTQYF | TGCGCCAGCAGTAATGTGGCGGCTAGCAGGCCAACAGATACGCAGTATTTT
TRBJ2-7 | . | TRBD2 | TRBV15 | CATSREGSGMYEQYF | TGTGCCACCAGCAGAGAGGGTAGCGGGATGTACGAGCAGTACTTC
TRBJ1-4 | . | . | TRBV30 | CAWSGVGEKLFF | TGTGCCTGGAGTGGGGTGGGGGAAAAACTGTTTTTT
TRBJ2-3 | . | TRBD2 | TRBV28 | CASSFGTSGTDTQYF | TGTGCCAGCAGTTTCGGGACTAGCGGCACAGATACGCAGTATTTT
TRBJ1-2 | once | . | TRBV28 | CASSPPGVGYTF | TGTGCCAGCAGCCCTCCGGGGGTAGGCTACACCTTC
TRBJ2-7 | . | . | TRBV25-1 | CASSDPRSSYEQYF | TGTGCCAGCAGTGACCCACGGAGTTCCTACGAGCAGTACTTC
TRBJ2-7 | once | TRBD2 | TRBV11-2 | CASSQNRAREGYEQYF | TGTGCCAGCAGCCAAAACAGAGCTCGGGAGGGGTACGAGCAGTACTTC
TRBJ2-5 | . | TRBD2 | TRBV18 | CASSPGLAGAGQTQYF | TGTGCCAGCTCACCCGGACTAGCGGGAGCCGGGCAGACCCAGTACTTC
TRBJ2-3 | . | TRBD2 | TRBV10-1 | CASSESTSGSDTQYF | TGCGCCAGCAGTGAGTCGACTAGCGGGAGTGATACGCAGTATTTT
TRBJ1-2 | once | TRBD1 | TRBV11-2 | CASSTSRDRDYGYTF | TGTGCCAGCAGCACTAGCCGGGACAGGGACTATGGCTACACCTTC
TRBJ2-7 | . | . | TRBV2 | CASSEVRVSYEQYF | TGTGCCAGCAGTGAAGTGAGGGTGAGCTACGAGCAGTACTTC
TRBJ2-3 | once | . | TRBV7-3 | CASSFDSGEDTQYF | TGTGCCAGCAGCTTTGACTCAGGGGAAGATACGCAGTATTTT
TRBJ2-1 | . | . | TRBV6-4 | CASSDPPGAQFF | TGTGCCAGCAGTGACCCGCCAGGAGCGCAGTTCTTC
TRBJ2-1 | . | TRBD2 | TRBV5-4 | CASSSPPSSGSKLEQFF | TGTGCCAGCAGCTCCCCGCCATCTAGCGGGAGTAAACTTGAGCAGTTCTTC
TRBJ2-2 | . | . | TRBV15 | CATSRDQGELFF | TGTGCCACCAGCAGAGATCAGGGGGAGCTGTTTTTT
TRBJ1-1 | . | . | TRBV5-1 | CASSLDPGPPEAFF | TGCGCCAGCAGCTTAGACCCGGGACCGCCTGAAGCTTTCTTT
TRBJ1-1 | . | . | TRBV5-1 | CASSLDGQGGPLSSTEAFF | TGCGCCAGCAGCTTGGATGGGCAAGGCGGCCCCCTTTCGAGCACTGAAGCTTTCTTT
TRBJ2-7 | . | TRBD1 | TRBV5-1 | CASSLTGVSYEQYF | TGCGCCAGCAGCCTGACAGGGGTCTCCTACGAGCAGTACTTC
TRBJ1-4 | . | . | TRBV7-2 | CASSFGAPIEKLFF | TGTGCCAGCAGCTTTGGGGCCCCGATTGAAAAACTGTTTTTT
TRBJ2-3 | once | . | TRBV6-5 | CASRSPTGFTDTQYF | TGTGCCAGCAGATCCCCTACAGGGTTTACAGATACGCAGTATTTT
TRBJ2-7 | . | TRBD1 | TRBV5-1 | CASSLVVRGPEQYF | TGCGCCAGCAGCTTGGTCGTCAGGGGGCCCGAGCAGTACTTC
TRBJ2-7 | . | . | TRBV5-1 | CASSLSFPGAMRYEQYF | TGCGCCAGCAGCTTGAGCTTCCCGGGGGCAATGAGGTACGAGCAGTACTTC
TRBJ2-5 | . | TRBD1 | TRBV10-2 | CASRGTDVGTQYF | TGCGCCAGCAGGGGGACAGACGTCGGCACCCAGTACTTC
TRBJ2-3 | . | TRBD1 | TRBV6-5 | CASRTGGTDTQYF | TGTGCCAGCAGGACAGGGGGCACAGATACGCAGTATTTT
TRBJ2-1 | . | . | TRBV18 | CASSPRDYNEQFF | TGTGCCAGCTCACCACGGGATTACAATGAGCAGTTCTTC
TRBJ1-3 | once | . | TRBV5-4 | CASSFSPQGGNTIYF | TGTGCCAGCAGCTTTTCCCCCCAAGGTGGAAACACCATATATTTT
TRBJ2-1 | . | TRBD1 | TRBV9 | CASTQGTGGNEQFF | TGTGCCAGCACCCAAGGGACAGGGGGGAATGAGCAGTTCTTC
TRBJ1-1 | . | TRBD1 | TRBV18 | CASSPRGRLDTEAFF | TGTGCCAGCTCACCTAGGGGGCGCTTGGACACTGAAGCTTTCTTT
TRBJ1-5 | . | TRBD1 | TRBV19 | CASSRDRPNSNQPQHF | TGTGCCAGTAGTAGGGACAGGCCCAATAGCAATCAGCCCCAGCATTTT
TRBJ2-7 | . | . | TRBV25-1 | CASSDRSYEQYF | TGTGCCAGCAGTGATAGGTCCTACGAGCAGTACTTC
TRBJ2-1 | . | . | TRBV13 | CASSLGVGQFF | TGTGCCAGCAGCTTAGGTGTGGGGCAGTTCTTC
TRBJ2-2 | . | TRBD2 | TRBV9 | CASSQRTSGSGTGELFF | TGTGCCAGCAGCCAGAGGACTAGCGGGAGTGGCACCGGGGAGCTGTTTTTT
TRBJ2-1 | . | . | TRBV7-6 | CASSHPPSGGRSYNEQFF | TGTGCCAGCAGCCACCCCCCATCCGGCGGTAGATCCTACAATGAGCAGTTCTTC
TRBJ1-1 | . | . | TRBV2 | CASRVRGNTEAFF | TGTGCCAGCAGAGTACGCGGGAACACTGAAGCTTTCTTT
TRBJ2-1 | . | TRBD2 | TRBV5-1 | CASSPGLFYNEQFF | TGCGCCAGCAGCCCGGGACTATTTTACAATGAGCAGTTCTTC
TRBJ2-3 | . | TRBD1 | TRBV7-8 | CASSEDRGPTTDTQYF | TGTGCCAGCAGCGAAGACAGGGGCCCCACCACAGATACGCAGTATTTT
TRBJ1-2 | few | . | TRBV28 | CARGLNYGYTF | TGTGCCAGGGGACTTAACTATGGCTACACCTTC
TRBJ1-5 | . | . | TRBV6-1 | CASSEALLGRRQPQHF | TGTGCCAGCAGTGAAGCCCTTTTGGGAAGAAGGCAGCCCCAGCATTTT
TRBJ1-2 | . | TRBD1 | TRBV18 | CASSPGEGAGLDGYTF | TGTGCCAGCTCACCAGGAGAGGGGGCCGGTCTCGATGGCTACACCTTC
TRBJ2-7 | . | TRBD1 | TRBV7-9 | CASRLTGSHEQYF | TGTGCCAGCAGATTGACAGGGTCCCACGAGCAGTACTTC
TRBJ2-1 | . | TRBD2 | TRBV18 | CASSPRTSVEQFF | TGTGCCAGCTCACCACGGACTAGCGTTGAGCAGTTCTTC
TRBJ2-1 | . | . | TRBV20-1 | CSASDGVEQFF | TGCAGTGCTAGTGACGGGGTTGAGCAGTTCTTC
TRBJ1-5 | . | . | TRBV10-2 | CASSQGGDAQPQHF | TGCGCCAGCAGTCAGGGCGGGGATGCTCAGCCCCAGCATTTT
TRBJ1-5 | . | . | TRBV11-3 | CASSPRGEQGRRYGQPQHF | TGTGCCAGCAGCCCTAGGGGGGAACAGGGACGTAGATACGGTCAGCCCCAGCATTTT
TRBJ2-7 | . | TRBD2 | TRBV10-3 | CAISESTSGRVEQYF | TGTGCCATCAGTGAGTCTACTAGCGGGAGGGTCGAGCAGTACTTC
TRBJ2-5 | . | . | TRBV18 | CASSPLSRSQETQYF | TGTGCCAGCTCACCTCTAAGTAGGAGCCAAGAGACCCAGTACTTC
TRBJ1-3 | . | . | TRBV2 | CAGGTGTLSGNTIYF | TGTGCCGGGGGTACAGGAACCCTCTCTGGAAACACCATATATTTT
TRBJ1-2 | . | . | TRBV28 | CASSFSRANYGYTF | TGTGCCAGCAGTTTTTCTCGGGCTAACTATGGCTACACCTTC
TRBJ2-3 | . | . | TRBV15 | CATSRGSPRIRPIGAVSTDTQYF | TGTGCCACCAGCAGAGGAAGCCCGAGGATCCGACCAATTGGCGCGGTTAGCACAGATACGCAGTATTTT
TRBJ1-5 | . | TRBD1 | TRBV18 | CASSPSGGGYGSNQPQHF | TGTGCCAGCTCACCATCGGGAGGGGGCTACGGCTCAAATCAGCCCCAGCATTTT
TRBJ2-1 | . | TRBD2 | TRBV18 | CASSPPGTTNYNEQFF | TGTGCCAGCTCACCGCCCGGGACTACCAACTACAATGAGCAGTTCTTC
TRBJ2-5 | . | TRBD2 | TRBV9 | CASSSTGGRGVETQYF | TGTGCCAGCAGCTCGACGGGCGGGAGGGGGGTAGAGACCCAGTACTTC